The subject of this entry is one TCR beta chain. The clone's antigen remains unknown. No clone much larger than this one lies a single base away; base qualities are absent. V is pruned by 2 bases and J by 4 bases, leaving 4 bases of the junction without a gene match. The CDR3 runs 14 amino acids, cysteine and phenylalanine included. Just CDR3 DNA is preserved here, 42 bases in frame from base 1. The germline V gene (reference sequence) supplies CDR1 GTSNPN and CDR2 SVGIG. The sample comes from a study of beta chain features in type 1 diabetes (dated by TCRdb to between 2018 and 2020). About the investigation overall: No differences in mean age, gender distribution, total cell number or subset yield were found between patients and healthy donors. A total of approximately 100 million sorted cells were examined across all samples, and the number of cells per subset was strongly correlated with RNA yield. In the study, TCRB repertoires of sorted circulating CD4+ T cell subsets from recently diagnosed type 1 diabetes patients were compared with those of matched healthy donors. Regulatory and stem cell-like memory subsets were isolated from only 8 patients and about eight healthy donors, whereas naive and central memory subsets came from all 30 or so donors.

The entire isolated RNA was reverse transcribed using the High Capacity cDNA Reverse Transcription Kit, and thus expressed TCRB transcripts were sequenced. Deep immunoSEQ sequencing was applied to naive, central memory and regulatory T cell samples, giving an average of about 3.57 million total reads per sample. Sorted cells were lysed in RLT buffer and RNA was extracted with DNase-treated RNeasy Micro or Mini kits, depending on cell number. To prevent cross-contamination, every cell subset was processed on its own, while patient and healthy donor samples were processed together. The immunoSEQ multiplex PCR was used to amplify TCRB sequences from cDNA, generating 87-bp fragments that spanned the CDR3 region. The amplicons were sequenced using the Illumina HiSeq platform. Regarding the original processing steps: PCR bias was corrected computationally using synthetic template baselines, and reads within Hamming distance 2 were collapsed, with unmergeable singletons discarded. By aligning reads against IMGT, V, D and J genes, CDR3 length, and insertions or deletions at six rearrangement sites were assigned. Within each subset, clonotype counts were normalized to sorted cell number, after which true diversity and Gini coefficients were computed with the tcR R package. The overlap coefficient, calculated on TCRB nucleotide sequences, was used to quantify repertoire sharing. Out-of-frame TCRB sequences from naive cells were analyzed to stand in for the pre-selection repertoire. This is the immuneACCESS table as TCRdb keeps it, with only in-frame sequences that have V and J called. A part of the clones is gone; compared with another copy, unresolved V genes explain less than half, and the rest is unexplained. The D gene and trimming were derived from the DNA, and the V and J assignments and clone size from that table. In all, the sample holds about half a million clones, and 30% of those were seen once. The top ten clones comprise roughly 0.066% of the sample.

A single peripheral blood draw of approximately 110 mL on average was collected from each donor into heparinised tubes. Using a panel that included CD45RO, CCR7, CD25, CD127, CD95 and CD27, naive, central memory, regulatory and stem cell-like memory CD4+ T cells were sorted on a BD FACSAria II. A purity above 98% was achieved for all sorted populations. PBMCs were isolated right away by Lymphoprep density gradient centrifugation and were stained directly, without culture. Samples were stained and sorted in pairs, with one healthy donor and one patient per experiment, so that batch effects were minimized. What the research found in general, with its limitations: Only small numbers of individuals were included in the HLA sub-analyses, which left unresolved whether HLA type had any influence on TCRB rearrangement. Fewer insertions and more nucleotide deletions at VDJ recombination sites were observed in patients with type 1 diabetes, implying thymic rearrangement abnormalities. PCR may preferentially amplify shorter templates, but because patient and control samples were amplified and corrected together, any resulting skew would affect both groups equally. A moderate but significant shortening of TCRB CDR3 length was observed in type 1 diabetes patients in all four CD4+ subsets. Sequencing cDNA rather than genomic DNA could over-represent highly expressing activated cells, although activation and CD3 levels did not differ between groups. The naive, central memory and regulatory TCRB repertoires appeared to resemble one another more closely among patients than among healthy donors.

The sequence is built from TRBV30 and TRBJ2-3; 9 nucleotides in the junction match TRBD2. The TCR sequence derives from a man aged 18 to 29 in good health. The sample taken for sequencing was naive CD4+ T cells from blood. Taken with the paper, the label for cell subset or site translates to: true naive CD4+ T cells. The DNA is as follows: TGTGCCTGGAGTTTCCTAGCGGGACCAGATACGCAGTATTTT. Protein translation: CAWSFLAGPDTQYF. With all but the CDR3 taken from the reference TRBV30 and TRBJ2-3 genes, the full variable domain is: SQTIHQWPATLVQPVGSPLSLECTVEGTSNPNLYWYRQAAGRGLQLLFYSVGIGQISSEVPQNLSASRPQDRQFILSSKKLLLSDSGFYLCAWSFLAGPDTQYFGPGTRLTVL.